Below are 28 T cell receptor beta chains sequenced from a single sample in a study of follicular helper T cells after annual influenza vaccination (dated by TCRdb to about 2017). To prepare the library, the immunoSEQ multiplex PCR assay was applied. TCRdb carries this immuneACCESS record with in-frame sequences only. Its versions omit some clonotypes, under half of them owing to an unresolved V gene in the studies checked, with the rest unexplained. This sample holds some 3,000 clones; 84% were observed only once. The ten largest clones capture roughly 1% of the sample. The time point label on this specimen signifies: 2014-2015 season, 7 days after vaccination. The sample in question was CXCR5+ CD38- circulating T follicular helper cells from blood, obtained 7 days after influenza vaccination. Read against the paper, the sample's cell subset or site label means: circulating Tfh, non-naive CD4+CXCR5+PD-1+ (ICOS+CD38+ or ICOS-CD38-). The receptors derive from an adult who received the influenza vaccine.

Here the CDR3 DNA reads TGTGCCAGCAGCCCCGCGAGGAGAGGGGGCAGTAACACTGAAGCTTTCTTT. Encoded protein: CASSPARRGGSNTEAFF. This chain uses TRBV11-1 with TRBJ1-1; TRBD1 aligns across 7 bases. Germline values: CDR1 SGHAT, CDR2 FQDESV (reference sequence). V lost 5 bases to trimming and J lost 2 bases; unmatched junction nucleotides: 14. This CDR3 has 17 amino acids.

The CDR3 spells CASTVMGHQPQHF. The CDR3 region has the DNA TGTGCCAGCACCGTGATGGGGCATCAGCCCCAGCATTTT. The chain links TRBV6-1 to TRBJ1-5, with D tentatively TRBD1 (5 bases). V shed 7 bases and J shed 5 bases, with 12 bases lying between them. This CDR3 spans 13 amino acids. Germline V gene data show CDR1 as MNHNS and CDR2 as SASEGT.

This clone was observed a handful of times. The junction departs from the called germline gene at one end, perhaps through a read error. The V gene is TRBV29-1, the J gene TRBJ2-7, with 9 positions matching TRBD1. Per the germline V gene, CDR1 is SQVTM and CDR2 is ANQGSEA. This CDR3 is built from 15 residues. CDR3 sequence: CSIDKGTGHFREQYF. CDR3 sequence (DNA): TGCAGCATTGACAAAGGGACAGGGCATTTTAGGGAGCAGTACTTC.

The chain links TRBV7-3 to TRBJ2-7, with 7 positions matching TRBD2. V lost 5 bases, J lost 6 bases, and 10 bases stayed unmatched. Germline loops: CDR1 SGHTA, CDR2 FQGTGA. The CDR3 is 14 residues long. CDR3 protein: CASSVREDQSEQYF. The DNA for the CDR3 is TGTGCCAGCAGCGTCCGGGAGGATCAGTCCGAGCAGTACTTC.

The CDR3 reads CASSSPGQGNYGYTF. The CDR3 coding sequence is TGTGCCAGCAGTTCACCGGGACAGGGGAACTATGGCTACACCTTC. The chain is built from TRBV27 and TRBJ1-2, with 10 bases that match TRBD1. This CDR3 has 15 amino acids. Looked up from germline, CDR1 is MNHEY and CDR2 is SMNVEV (reference sequence). J lost 2 bases, V lost 4 bases, and 4 bases had no gene match.

The V call is TRBV5-4, the J call TRBJ2-7; 12 nucleotides align to TRBD1. J gave up 1 base and V 4 bases, and 9 bases lay outside the gene matches. Germline values: CDR1 SGHNT, CDR2 YYREEE (reference sequence). The length of the CDR3 is 17 residues. The DNA of the CDR3 is TGTGCCAGCAGCCCGGGACAGGGGGCCTACTTGTCCTACGAGCAGTACTTC. This translates into CASSPGQGAYLSYEQYF.

The chain has TRBV29-1 and TRBJ2-2; D not resolved. Per the germline V gene, CDR1 is SQVTM and CDR2 is ANQGSEA. Trimming left V 0 bases short and J 1 base short, with 6 bases between. CDR3 length: 14 amino acids. In DNA, the CDR3 is TGCAGCGTTGAAGATGGTCGGAACACCGGGGAGCTGTTTTTT. Encoded protein: CSVEDGRNTGELFF.

CDR3 loop: CASSYSPRYTDTQYF. The CDR3 region has the DNA TGTGCCAGCAGTTACAGCCCACGTTACACAGATACGCAGTATTTT. The rearrangement uses TRBV6-5 and TRBJ2-3; D is undetermined. From germline, CDR1 is MNHEY and CDR2 SVGAGI. Trimming took off 2 bases at V and 2 bases at J, with 11 bases between the two ends. This CDR3 spans 15 amino acids.

V is TRBV14 and J is TRBJ2-7; TRBD1 matches 8 bases. This CDR3 has 13 amino acids. CDR1 and CDR2 from the germline V gene are SGHDN and FVKESK. With 8 bases clipped from V and 2 bases from J, the junction kept 5 bases outside the gene matches. In DNA, the CDR3 is TGTGCCAGCTCGTGGGACAGGACCTACGAGCAGTACTTC. The encoded protein is CASSWDRTYEQYF.

V gene TRBV19 combines with J gene TRBJ2-3; 7 bases match TRBD1. Looked up from germline, CDR1 is LNHDA and CDR2 is SQIVND (reference sequence). CDR3 length: 15 amino acids. V was clipped by 6 bases and J by 1 base; unmatched bases: 7. The CDR3 nucleotides read TGTGCCAGTAGCTACAGGGGTATGGGCACAGATACGCAGTATTTT. Encoded protein: CASSYRGMGTDTQYF.

The rearrangement joins TRBV28 to TRBJ1-2; D not resolved. Trimming removed 6 bases at V and 8 bases at J, with 16 bases between. This CDR3 comprises 13 residues. Germline CDR1 reads MDHEN; CDR2 reads SYDVKM. DNA of the CDR3: TGTGCCAGCAGCCCATCTGACCAGCGCGGCTACACCTTC. It yields the protein CASSPSDQRGYTF.

The chain uses TRBV18 and TRBJ2-3; 7 bases align to TRBD2. After removal of 2 bases from V and 10 bases from J, the junction contained 9 bases not matched to a gene. CDR1 KGHSH and CDR2 LQKENI come from the germline V gene. The CDR3 length is 14 residues. The CDR3 coding sequence is TGTGCCAGCTCACCAACCAGCGGGGAATTTGCGCAGTATTTT. Its protein is CASSPTSGEFAQYF.

V usage is TRBV29-1 and J usage is TRBJ1-3; TRBD1 agrees at 9 bases. CDR1 and CDR2 (germline): SQVTM, ANQGSEA. J was trimmed by 4 bases and V by 7 bases; bases with no gene match: 2. This CDR3 comprises 12 residues. DNA of the CDR3: TGCAGCGCCGGGACAGGGGGAAACACCATATATTTT. Protein: CSAGTGGNTIYF.

The CDR3 nucleotides are TGTGCCAGCAGTTCCGCAGTGAACACTGAAGCTTTCTTT. It yields the protein CASSSAVNTEAFF. This rearrangement joins TRBV6-5 to TRBJ1-1; D gene uncertain. The germline V gene has CDR1 MNHEY and CDR2 SVGAGI. Trimming left V 4 bases short and J 0 bases short, with 6 bases between. The CDR3 is made up of 13 amino acids.

The chain is built from TRBV5-4 and TRBJ1-6; D is perhaps TRBD1 (5 bases). Germline-derived CDR1 and CDR2 are SGHNT and YYREEE (reference sequence). Trimming removed 6 bases at V and 7 bases at J, with 20 bases between. This CDR3 has 16 residues. The CDR3 DNA is TGTGCCAGCACCTTAGGGGCGGACAAGGTGAATTCACCCCTCCACTTT. Translation: CASTLGADKVNSPLHF.

V is TRBV28 and J is TRBJ2-3, with D perhaps TRBD1 (6 bases). Germline loops: CDR1 MDHEN, CDR2 SYDVKM. The CDR3 runs to 15 residues. The V end lost 8 bases, the J end lost 2 bases, and 17 bases lay between the germline ends. The CDR3 region is CASPPGEGVTDTQYF. DNA of the CDR3: TGTGCCAGCCCCCCAGGGGAAGGGGTCACAGATACGCAGTATTTT.

This rearrangement joins TRBV28 to TRBJ2-7; D is possibly TRBD1 (5 bases). Deletions cut 6 bases from V and 4 bases from J, with 7 bases between. Germline assignment: CDR1 MDHEN and CDR2 SYDVKM. This CDR3 has 11 amino acids. Here the CDR3 reads CASRQGYEQYF. The CDR3 nucleotides are TGTGCCAGCAGGCAGGGTTACGAGCAGTACTTC. Full variable domain (rest looked up from reference TRBV28 and TRBJ2-7): DVKVTQSSRYLVKRTGEKVFLECVQDMDHENMFWYRQDPGLGLRLIYFSYDVKMKEKGDIPEGYSVSREKKERFSLILESASTNQTSMYLCASRQGYEQYFGPGTRLTVT.

The V gene is TRBV2, the J gene TRBJ2-1; D is undetermined. The germline CDR1 and CDR2 sequences are SNHLY and FYNNEI. The CDR3 contains 15 residues. Trimming removed 4 bases at V and 3 bases at J, with 13 bases between. CDR3 sequence reads: CASSVRQVNYNEQFF. In nucleotides, the CDR3 is TGTGCCAGCAGTGTGAGGCAGGTGAACTACAATGAGCAGTTCTTC.

The chain has TRBV4-1 and TRBJ2-6; D is ambiguous. The CDR3 totals 15 residues. V was pared by 4 bases and J by 0 bases, with 7 bases between. The germline V gene encodes CDR1 MGHRA and CDR2 YSYEKL. The CDR3 DNA sequence: TGCGCCAGCAGCCCTAACCCCTCTGGGGCCAACGTCCTGACTTTC. This encodes CASSPNPSGANVLTF.

The genes are TRBV15 and TRBJ2-7; D remains ambiguous. The ends were cut back, 5 bases at V and 4 bases at J, with 15 bases in the middle. The CDR3 is 14 amino acids. Looked up from germline, CDR1 is LNHNV and CDR2 is YYDKDF (reference sequence). CDR3 DNA sequence: TGTGCCACCAGCTCCCCCGGGTCGACTTACGAGCAGTACTTC. This codes for CATSSPGSTYEQYF.

This clone was counted only a few times. This chain uses TRBV27 with TRBJ1-1; tentatively, D is TRBD1 (5 bases). The CDR3 contains 15 residues. V lost 5 bases to trimming and J lost 4 bases, with 17 bases between them. Germline V CDR1 and CDR2: MNHEY, SMNVEV (reference sequence). In DNA, the CDR3 is TGTGCCAGCAGTGGGGAGGGGTACCTGGGCACTGAAGCTTTCTTT. This sequence encodes CASSGEGYLGTEAFF.

This clone was seen once. V usage is TRBV19 and J usage is TRBJ1-6, with 7 bases lining up with TRBD1. The CDR3 is 16 amino acids. Germline CDR1 is LNHDA and CDR2 is SQIVND (reference sequence). V lost 6 bases, J lost 5 bases, and 10 bases stayed unmatched. CDR3 DNA sequence: TGTGCCAGTAGGCAGGGGGAAGGTGTCGATAATTCACCCCTCCACTTT. This gives the protein CASRQGEGVDNSPLHF.

The V call is TRBV5-1, the J call TRBJ1-2; tentatively, D is TRBD1 (5 bases). CDR3 size: 13 residues. CDR1 is SGHRS, CDR2 YFSETQ, per germline. Between the trimmed V and J ends, which lost 0 bases and 3 bases, there was a span of 6 bases. The CDR3, as DNA: TGCGCCAGCAGCTTGGGAGGGGACTATGGCTACACCTTC. This sequence encodes CASSLGGDYGYTF.

The rearrangement uses TRBV19 and TRBJ2-7; 8 bases match TRBD1. This CDR3 has 16 residues. Germline values: CDR1 LNHDA, CDR2 SQIVND (reference sequence). J was trimmed by 0 bases and V by 1 base; bases with no gene match: 5. In DNA, the CDR3 is TGTGCCAGTAGTATAGCGGGACAGGTTTCCTCCTACGAGCAGTACTTC. Its protein product is CASSIAGQVSSYEQYF.

V and J are TRBV27 and TRBJ1-1; D is uncertain. The CDR3 loop spans 14 amino acids. The V gene's germline CDR1 is MNHEY and CDR2 SMNVEV (reference sequence). The V end was cut by 1 base, the J end by 0 bases, with 6 bases between. The CDR3 DNA reads as TGTGCCAGCAGTTTATTGGCGGTGAACACTGAAGCTTTCTTT. This codes for CASSLLAVNTEAFF.

This clone has only one observation. The gene calls are TRBV6-5 and TRBJ2-3, with TRBD1 identical over 8 bases. With 8 bases clipped from V and 4 bases from J, the junction kept 5 bases outside the gene matches. Germline V CDR1 and CDR2: MNHEY, SVGAGI. The CDR3 has 13 amino acids. In nucleotides, the CDR3 is TGTGCCAGCGGAGGACAGGGCGCAGATACGCAGTATTTT. This gives the protein CASGGQGADTQYF.

The chain links TRBV11-3 to TRBJ1-6, with D possibly matching TRBD1 (5 bases). Germline CDR1 is SGHNT and CDR2 is YENEEA. V lost 1 base to trimming and J lost 5 bases, with 12 bases between them. There are 16 residues in the CDR3. Here the CDR3 reads CASSLVPRANNSPLHF. The CDR3 region has the DNA TGTGCCAGCAGCTTAGTCCCCAGGGCTAATAATTCACCCCTCCACTTT. The whole variable domain, filled in from reference TRBV11-3 and TRBJ1-6, reads EAGVVQSPRYKIIEKKQPVAFWCNPISGHNTLYWYLQNLGQGPELLIRYENEEAVDDSQLPKDRFSAERLKGVDSTLKIQPAELGDSAVYLCASSLVPRANNSPLHFGNGTRLTVT.

This clone was recorded a few times. The chain has TRBV10-3 and TRBJ1-6; 9 bases match TRBD1. V lost 8 bases to trimming and J lost 6 bases; unmatched junction nucleotides: 5. The germline V gene encodes CDR1 ENHRY and CDR2 SYGVKD. The CDR3 covers 14 residues. CDR3 in amino acids: CAIGRGQGNSPLHF. CDR3 bases: TGTGCCATCGGTCGGGGACAGGGTAATTCACCCCTCCACTTT.